This T cell receptor beta chain was captured in a study of T cell repertoires in cytomegalovirus infection. Background on the study: CMV infection plus the matching HLA type was flagged by public TCR beta signatures.

In the case of this clonotype: Its antigen is not known.

Via MiXCR, TCRdb re-called the reads, giving one row per CDR3 protein. The sample lists some 240,000 distinct CDR3 sequences; approximately 17% were seen once. Study-wide findings and caveats: Across the ex vivo response, the dominant clonotypes were HLA-C-restricted CMV-specific TCR beta clonotypes.

Germline V CDR1 and CDR2: MDHEN, SYDVKM. The CDR3 extends over 16 amino acids. Trimming shortened V by 5 bases and J by 0 bases, and 15 bases separated the two germline ends. The receptor was derived from a human donor in good health (CMV status not recorded). Some clones in this sample may be carry-over from other donors' samples. Material: CD8+ T cells from PBMCs. This chain joins TRBV28 and TRBJ2-3; a possible D gene is TRBD2 (5 bases). Here the CDR3 reads CASSTLRGSSTDTQYF. The DNA for the CDR3 is TGTGCCAGCAGTACGTTACGGGGTTCTAGCACAGATACGCAGTATTTT.